The next 22 T cell receptor beta chains were all read from a single sample in a study of blood T cell repertoires in COVID-19. Assay: immunoSEQ multiplex PCR; the TCRdb copy retains only in-frame clones and omits some. The repertoire holds 200,000 to 250,000 clones, about nine tenths seen once, with 2% to 2.5% in the top ten. Input material: peripheral blood. These receptors came from a man aged 25 to 40 who had recovered from COVID-19.

V usage is TRBV6-5 and J usage is TRBJ2-3; TRBD1 aligns across 7 bases. The germline gives CDR1 MNHEY, CDR2 SVGAGI. V lost 7 bases and J lost 0; bases outside the gene matches: 7. The CDR3 has 15 amino acids. The CDR3 sequence is CASMYRGPSTDTQYF. In nucleotides, the CDR3 is TGTGCCAGCATGTACAGGGGACCTAGCACAGATACGCAGTATTTT.

The table lists this clone with a count of one. The genes are TRBV27 and TRBJ1-5; maybe TRBD1 (6 bases). The CDR3 is made up of 13 amino acids. CDR1 MNHEY and CDR2 SMNVEV come from the germline V gene (reference sequence). Deletions cut 8 bases from V and 5 bases from J, with 13 bases between. Here the CDR3 DNA reads TGTGCCAGCGGTGGGGGCAGGTATCAGCCCCAGCATTTT. It translates to CASGGGRYQPQHF.

J is TRBJ1-3 and V is TRBV18; 7 bases match TRBD1. Trimming took 3 bases from V and 2 from J; bases not matched to a gene: 7. The CDR3 is 16 residues long. The V gene's germline CDR1 is KGHSH and CDR2 LQKENI. CDR3 amino acids: CASSPRTGITGNTIYF. The CDR3 nucleotides are TGTGCCAGCTCACCTCGGACAGGTATCACTGGAAACACCATATATTTT.

The V call is TRBV7-7, the J call TRBJ2-3; 7 bases agree with TRBD1. Germline V gene data show CDR1 as SSHAT and CDR2 as FNYEAQ (reference sequence). The CDR3 extends over 14 amino acids. Trimming at V came to 5 bases and at J to 4 bases, leaving 6 bases not matched to a gene. CDR3 in DNA: TGTGCCAGCAGCCCGGACAGGTTCTCAGATACGCAGTATTTT. It codes for CASSPDRFSDTQYF.

This clone has just a few counts. The chain's CDR3 is CASSQSQRGGTQYF. The CDR3 DNA is TGTGCCAGCAGCCAGTCCCAGCGGGGGGGGACCCAGTACTTC. The J gene is TRBJ2-5, the V gene TRBV3-1 (or the pseudogene TRBV3-2); 10 bases are a match to TRBD2. CDR1 and CDR2 (germline): LGHDT, YNNKEL (reference sequence). V shed 3 bases and J 7 bases; nucleotides not matched to a gene: 5. The CDR3 spans 14 residues.

J is TRBJ1-2 and V is TRBV28; D is unresolved. CDR1 MDHEN and CDR2 SYDVKM come from the germline V gene. V lost 2 bases and J lost 3, with 4 bases in between. The length of the CDR3 is 12 residues. The CDR3 protein is CASSLRDYGYTF. The CDR3 DNA follows: TGTGCCAGCAGTTTACGGGACTATGGCTACACCTTC.

In this sample, this clone turned up a few times. The rearrangement joins TRBV6-4 to TRBJ2-1; TRBD2 aligns across 9 bases. With V trimmed by 4 bases and J by 7 bases, 5 bases remained unmatched. This CDR3 spans 14 amino acids. CDR1 and CDR2 (germline): MRHNA, SNTAGT. The CDR3 nucleotides are TGTGCCAGCAGTGCGGTAGCGGGGGTTAATGAGCAGTTCTTC. Protein: CASSAVAGVNEQFF.

V is TRBV7-9 and J is TRBJ1-6, with D possibly being TRBD1 (6 bases). This CDR3 region has 17 residues. Germline V gene data show CDR1 as SEHNR and CDR2 as FQNEAQ (reference sequence). Trimming took 8 bases from V and 10 from J, leaving 27 bases between them. The CDR3 bases are TGTGCCAGCGAGAAATTTCGGCTTACAGGGCTAGACTCACCCCTCCACTTT. Protein: CASEKFRLTGLDSPLHF.

The CDR3 region has the DNA TGTGCCAGCAGCCTATCCGCAGGCGGGGAGCCCCAGCATTTT. Encoded protein: CASSLSAGGEPQHF. The chain is built from TRBV7-6 and TRBJ1-5; D not resolved. CDR1 is SGHVS, CDR2 FNYEAQ, per germline. The CDR3 loop spans 14 amino acids. Trimming cost V 5 bases and J 8 bases, with 16 bases left between them.

This clone was picked up one time. This CDR3 is CASSYEVERGEIQETQYF. As DNA, the CDR3 is TGTGCCAGCAGTTACGAAGTGGAGCGGGGGGAAATCCAAGAGACCCAGTACTTC. The chain couples TRBV6-2 or TRBV6-3 to TRBJ2-5; TRBD2 agrees at 9 bases. This CDR3 comprises 18 residues. Germline lookup yields CDR1 MNHEY and CDR2 SVGEGT. Trimming at V came to 2 bases and at J to 1 base, leaving 11 bases not matched to a gene.

The chain couples TRBV7-9 to TRBJ2-7; 12 bases are shared with TRBD2. The CDR3 length is 16 residues. V gave up 2 bases and J gave up 0 bases; unmatched junction bases: 2. The germline V gene has CDR1 SEHNR and CDR2 FQNEAQ (reference sequence). The CDR3 region has the DNA TGTGCCAGCAGCTTAAAACTAGCGGGGGGCTCCTACGAGCAGTACTTC. The encoded protein is CASSLKLAGGSYEQYF.

CDR3 sequence (DNA): TGTGCCGGTGGGACCGGGACAACCCATGGCTACACCTTC. Translation: CAGGTGTTHGYTF. The chain joins TRBV10-3 to TRBJ1-2; a weak D match, TRBD1 (6 bases). The CDR3 consists of 13 residues. CDR1 is ENHRY, CDR2 SYGVKD, per germline. V was shortened by 11 bases and J by 6 bases, with 19 bases between the two germline ends.

V usage is TRBV5-4 and J usage is TRBJ2-1; 16 bases map to TRBD2. Germline V CDR1 and CDR2: SGHNT, YYREEE (reference sequence). This CDR3 comprises 18 residues. Trimming took 4 bases from V and 3 from J; bases not matched to a gene: 7. This CDR3 reads CASSPGTSGGALYNEQFF. The CDR3 DNA follows: TGTGCCAGCAGCCCAGGGACTAGCGGGGGGGCCCTCTACAATGAGCAGTTCTTC.

V usage is TRBV7-6 and J usage is TRBJ2-5; perhaps TRBD1 as D (6 bases). The CDR3 consists of 14 residues. Between the trimmed V and J ends, which lost 4 bases and 2 bases, there was a span of 11 bases. CDR1 SGHVS and CDR2 FNYEAQ come from the germline V gene. CDR3 sequence: CASSSSGVQETQYF. CDR3 nucleotide sequence: TGTGCCAGCAGCTCCTCAGGGGTTCAAGAGACCCAGTACTTC.

This clone has only one observation. The chain couples TRBV6-5 to TRBJ2-4, with 10 bases aligning to TRBD2. Germline trimming cut 5 bases from V and 4 bases from J; bases unmatched to any gene: 2. In germline, CDR1 is MNHEY, CDR2 SVGAGI. This CDR3 comprises 14 residues. CDR3 residues: CASSLLAGKNIQYF. In DNA, the CDR3 is TGTGCCAGCAGTCTACTAGCGGGGAAAAACATTCAGTACTTC.

This chain links TRBV6-2 or TRBV6-3 with TRBJ1-2, with D perhaps matching TRBD1 (6 bases). Trimming shortened V by 5 bases and J by 1 base, and 17 bases separated the two germline ends. This CDR3 comprises 16 residues. Per the germline V gene, CDR1 is MNHEY and CDR2 is SVGEGT. The CDR3 protein is CASSNAADRINYGYTF. The CDR3 nucleotides read TGTGCCAGCAGTAACGCCGCTGACAGGATTAACTATGGCTACACCTTC.

The V call is TRBV19, the J call TRBJ2-3, with 8 nucleotides matching TRBD1. This CDR3 spans 15 amino acids. Unmatched junction bases numbered 9, after V lost 5 bases and J lost 5 bases. The V gene's germline CDR1 is LNHDA and CDR2 SQIVND (reference sequence). The chain's CDR3 is CASSFPGQDKDTQYF. CDR3 bases: TGTGCCAGTAGTTTTCCGGGACAGGATAAAGATACGCAGTATTTT.

This chain joins TRBV3-1 (or the pseudogene TRBV3-2) and TRBJ2-5, with 13 bases fitting TRBD2. This CDR3 is 15 amino acids long. V dropped 5 bases and J dropped 4; count of bases not matched to a gene: 4. Germline V CDR1 and CDR2: LGHDT, YNNKEL (reference sequence). CDR3 loop: CASSVRLAGGETQYF. Here the CDR3 DNA reads TGTGCCAGCAGCGTACGACTAGCGGGGGGAGAGACCCAGTACTTC.

This chain uses TRBV12-5 with TRBJ1-5; 7 bases are a match to TRBD1. The ends lost 5 bases at V and 5 bases at J; junction bases unmatched: 3. This CDR3 contains 13 residues. Per the germline V gene, CDR1 is LGHNT and CDR2 is FRNRAP. This CDR3 is CASGLTGDQPQHF. CDR3 coding DNA: TGTGCTAGTGGTCTTACAGGGGATCAGCCCCAGCATTTT.

The rearrangement uses TRBV7-2 and TRBJ1-1; 9 nucleotides agree with TRBD1. CDR1 is SGHTA, CDR2 FQGNSA, per germline. With 2 bases clipped from V and 4 bases from J, the junction kept 8 bases outside the gene matches. The CDR3 consists of 16 residues. DNA for the CDR3: TGTGCCAGCAGCTTAAATCGGGACAGGGTGGGCACTGAAGCTTTCTTT. Its protein is CASSLNRDRVGTEAFF.

J is TRBJ2-3 and V is TRBV2; TRBD1 matches 10 bases. This CDR3 is 17 amino acids long. The V and J ends lost 7 bases and 3 bases, in that order; junction bases with no gene match: 13. Per germline, CDR1 SNHLY and CDR2 FYNNEI. The CDR3 bases are TGTGCCAGCAACATCCTCGGTCCGGGACAGGGGACAGATACGCAGTATTTT. Protein: CASNILGPGQGTDTQYF.

CDR3 coding DNA: TGTGCCAGCAGCCAAGGGCGCCACGGGAGCTCCTACGAGCAGTACTTC. Translation gives CASSQGRHGSSYEQYF. The chain employs TRBV4-2 and TRBJ2-7; D is perhaps TRBD2 (6 bases). This CDR3 spans 16 amino acids. V was cut by 1 base and J by 0 bases, with 13 bases left in between. CDR1 LGHNA and CDR2 YNFKEQ come from the germline V gene.